This record concerns one T cell receptor beta chain sequence. What this receptor recognizes is not known. No quality values exist for individual bases; no much larger clone is one base distant. The CDR3 regions of human TCRbeta chains were subjected to immunosequencing. The authors' pipeline ran thus. TCRs in the repertoires were compared against a reference library of SARS-CoV-2-specific TCRs that had been generated with the MIRA antigen-specificity platform. Breadth meant the fraction of unique TCRs that were SARS-CoV-2-associated, whereas depth meant the fraction of total T cells that were SARS-CoV-2-associated. Each spike-specific TCR was assigned to its reactive spike region and to a CD4 or CD8 class using the MIRA data. Log10-transformed breadth and depth values were compared by one-way ANOVA with Sidak's multiple comparisons tests. The clones in this table, taken by TCRdb from immuneACCESS, are in-frame only. Not every clone is retained; where verified, under half of the shortfall comes from an unresolved V gene, and the cause of the rest is unknown. That table supplies the V and J calls and clone size; D and trimming were determined from the DNA. Recorded for this sample are around 130,000 clones; around 90% of them occurred a single time. The ten biggest clones cover more than 3.5% of the sample.

Unmatched junction bases come to 7, with V trimmed by 0 bases and J by 4 bases. CDR1 and CDR2 are drawn from the germline V gene: SGHRS, YFSETQ. The CDR3 contains 16 residues, cysteine and phenylalanine counted. Only the CDR3 portion is preserved as DNA: 48 bases, with reading frame beginning at the first base. This entry is derived from a study of T cell responses to AZD1222 COVID-19 vaccine (dated by TCRdb to the early 2020s). As for the study more broadly: A total of about 230 trial participants underwent TCR sequencing, of whom about 200 received two doses of AZD1222 and about 25 received two doses of the MenACWY control vaccine. Enrollment into the trials was organized by age into subgroups of 18-55, 56-69 and 70-plus years, and those subgroups contained around 150, 28 and 57 TCR-sequenced participants, respectively.

Sample time point, as interpreted from the label and publication: about 28 days (+/-7) after the second vaccine dose. Per the publication, the treatment or condition label means: meningococcal conjugate vaccine given as trial control. Samples from vaccinated people were obtained from the UK trials COV001 and COV002, which included a single-blind randomized controlled phase 2/3 trial of AZD1222 (ChAdOx1 nCoV-19) in healthy adults. Trial participant PBMC samples were collected at day 0 and day 28 after the second dose for TCRbeta chain sequencing. Study-level results and caveats: Participants were mostly white British, with more females than males. The authors suggested clonal diversity may have been underestimated. After two AZD1222 doses, both the breadth and the depth of spike-specific TCRs were significantly higher than at day 0 and than in MenACWY recipients. The whole spike protein was spanned by vaccine-associated CD4 TCRs, and dominant responses were seen in regions 160-218 and 743-854. Reportedly, close to half of the unique spike-specific TCRs recognized epitopes lying outside the regions that are mutated in the B.1.351 and B.1.1.7 variants. No day 14 peak-response samples were available, so repertoires were characterized only after the peak T cell response. Conclusions about previously exposed vaccinees were limited because only six AZD1222 recipients were SARS-CoV-2 seropositive at baseline. The 56-69-year group was small, and its depth increase did not reach significance, likely because of low power.

This receptor was taken from an adult who received the MenACWY meningococcal vaccine as a control. The sequenced sample was peripheral blood, obtained 28 days after the second dose of the MenACWY control vaccine. The V and J genes are TRBV5-1 and TRBJ2-1; the central 7 bases match TRBD2. The CDR3 region has the sequence CASSLETSISYNEQFF. The DNA is TGCGCCAGCAGCTTGGAGACTAGCATTTCTTACAATGAGCAGTTCTTC.